The 6 T cell receptor beta chains given below trace back to one sample, sequenced in a study of cytomegalovirus exposure and HLA in healthy donors. Vbeta (60) and Jbeta (13) primers were used in the PCR. The assay was immunoSEQ multiplex PCR, and TCRdb's table has in-frame clones only and misses some. The repertoire table contains 150,000 to 200,000 clones. Specimen: PBMCs. These TCRs come from a man aged 30 to 45 in good health and CMV-seronegative.

As DNA, the CDR3 is TGTGCCAGCAGCCCTGAGGGCGACGAGCAGTACTTC. Residues: CASSPEGDEQYF. This chain connects TRBV7-9 to TRBJ2-5; a possible D gene is TRBD2 (5 bases). The end of the DNA aligns better with TRBJ2-7, so the J call may be wrong. The CDR3 runs to 12 residues. Germline V lookup: CDR1 SEHNR, CDR2 FQNEAQ (reference sequence).

V is TRBV10-3 and J is TRBJ1-5, with TRBD1 identical over 7 bases. The V gene's germline CDR1 is ENHRY and CDR2 SYGVKD. The trim removed 7 bases at V and 3 bases at J, leaving 6 bases unmatched. The CDR3 is made up of 14 amino acids. CDR3 sequence: CAITDQGDNQPQHF. CDR3 nucleotides: TGTGCCATCACTGATCAGGGGGACAATCAGCCCCAGCATTTT.

The chain carries TRBV5-6 and TRBJ1-5; D possibly corresponds to TRBD1 (6 bases). The germline V gene has CDR1 SGHDT and CDR2 YYEEEE. Trimming pared 0 bases from V and 4 bases from J, leaving 14 bases between. CDR3 length equals 16 residues. DNA for the CDR3: TGTGCCAGCAGCTTGGGAGCCGGGACACCGAATCAGCCCCAGCATTTT. Its translation is CASSLGAGTPNQPQHF.

V and J are TRBV11-2 and TRBJ1-1, with no clear D. The CDR3 has 15 amino acids. V was pared by 1 base and J by 1 base, with 10 bases between. CDR1 and CDR2 (germline): SGHAT, FQNNGV. The CDR3 sequence is CASSLALGPNTEAFF. In DNA, the CDR3 is TGTGCCAGCAGCTTAGCTTTGGGCCCGAACACTGAAGCTTTCTTT.

CDR3 residues: CASSPRVPNEQFF. The CDR3 nucleotides read TGTGCCAGCAGTCCTCGGGTACCCAATGAGCAGTTCTTC. The V call is TRBV6-5, the J call TRBJ2-1; no clear D gene. Trimming shortened V by 5 bases and J by 6 bases, and 11 bases separated the two germline ends. Per germline, CDR1 MNHEY and CDR2 SVGAGI. CDR3 length: 13 amino acids.

V and J are TRBV5-1 and TRBJ2-7; 7 bases are shared with TRBD2. CDR3 length: 14 residues. The germline V gene encodes CDR1 SGHRS and CDR2 YFSETQ. V lost 0 bases and J lost 0; bases outside the gene matches: 0. The CDR3 DNA reads TGCGCCAGCAGCTTGGTAGCGGGCTCCTACGAGCAGTACTTC. Encoded protein: CASSLVAGSYEQYF.